This T cell receptor (beta chain) was recorded in a study of regulatory T cells in long-lasting Graves disease. Study background: Antithyroid drug use was under 3 months in newly diagnosed Graves' patients. General study points: Persistent Graves' disease cases displayed lower TCR diversity than newly diagnosed ones. Favoring TRBV28, TRBJ1-2 and TRBJ2-5 was a feature seen in persistent disease.

The TCR beta library used iRepertoire HTBI primers with Arm-PCR amplification of CDR3. TCRdb passed the multiplex PCR reads through MiXCR, listing each CDR3 protein once. The sample lists approximately 400,000 distinct CDR3 sequences, around 11% seen once, with 18% in the top ten. This clonotype was detected a few times. Its specificity is not known. The CDR3 consists of 15 residues. Germline assignment: CDR1 MGHRA and CDR2 YSYEKL. V lost 1 base, J lost 4 bases, and 5 bases stayed unmatched. Time point denoted: newly diagnosed GD, antithyroid drugs for less than 3 months. The authors made the TCR library using RNA they extracted from PBMCs. Another study also made use of these data, one on T cells in Graves' hyperthyroidism and ophthalmopathy.

This TCR was recovered from a woman between 18 and 30 years old with Graves disease. The source material was peripheral blood mononuclear cells (PBMCs), sampled at new diagnosis, from a patient treated with antithyroid drugs. The chain carries TRBV4-1 and TRBJ2-3, with 7 bases that match TRBD1. The CDR3 sequence: CASSQAGGSPDTQYF. CDR3 nucleotide sequence: TGCGCCAGCAGCCAAGCAGGGGGTTCCCCAGATACGCAGTATTTT.